The 17 T cell receptor beta chains below come from one sample, sequenced in a study of T cell responses to AZD1222 COVID-19 vaccine. Here immunoSEQ multiplex PCR was the method, and the copy in TCRdb shows in-frame clones only, minus some. Of some 120,000 clones detected, roughly 85% appear once; the ten largest clones hold 1.5% to 2%. Here the sequenced sample was peripheral blood, taken on day 0 of AZD1222 vaccination. The receptors stem from an adult in good health.

This clone was seen only once. V gene TRBV30 combines with J gene TRBJ2-7; 12 positions match TRBD1. Germline V gene data show CDR1 as GTSNPN and CDR2 as SVGIG (reference sequence). The junction had 7 bases not matched to a gene; V was cut back by 4 bases and J by 6 bases. The CDR3 extends over 14 amino acids. The CDR3 DNA sequence: TGTGCCTGGATGCCCCGGGACAGGGGGCTCGAGCAGTACTTC. Translation gives CAWMPRDRGLEQYF.

On this clone: This sample includes further DNA sequences coding for the same CDR3. The chain recombines TRBV29-1 with TRBJ2-3; tentative D call: TRBD2 (6 bases). V was shortened by 4 bases and J by 2 bases, with 10 bases between the two germline ends. CDR3 length: 13 amino acids. CDR1 is SQVTM and CDR2 is ANQGSEA in the germline V gene. The CDR3, as DNA: TGCAGCGTTGTCGGGGGAGCCACAGATACGCAGTATTTT. Translated, it gives CSVVGGATDTQYF.

The chain employs TRBV9 and TRBJ2-3, with D unresolved. V was pared by 0 bases and J by 2 bases, with 13 bases between. Germline V gene data show CDR1 as SGDLS and CDR2 as YYNGEE. The CDR3 extends over 16 amino acids. CDR3 DNA sequence: TGTGCCAGCAGCGTAGACCCGACGGGTTTCACAGATACGCAGTATTTT. Translated: CASSVDPTGFTDTQYF.

The chain is built from TRBV2 and TRBJ1-6, with D tentatively TRBD1 (5 bases). Trimming pared 1 base from V and 10 bases from J, leaving 14 bases between. The CDR3 length is 15 residues. Germline V gives CDR1 SNHLY, CDR2 FYNNEI. The CDR3 spells CASSEEQGRRSPLHF. The CDR3 DNA follows: TGTGCCAGCAGTGAAGAGCAGGGCAGACGATCACCCCTCCACTTT.

The chain couples TRBV7-3 to TRBJ1-2; 10 nucleotides agree with TRBD1. The CDR3 sequence is 15 residues long. The V gene's germline CDR1 is SGHTA and CDR2 FQGTGA. The V segment lost 4 bases and the J segment 3 bases; nucleotides outside the gene matches: 5. As DNA, the CDR3 is TGTGCCAGCAGCTCCCCCGGACAGGGGGACTATGGCTACACCTTC. Translated: CASSSPGQGDYGYTF.

The sample holds one count of this clone. The V and J genes are TRBV5-5 and TRBJ1-1, with D possibly matching TRBD1 (5 bases). The CDR3 has 15 amino acids. V lost 4 bases, J lost 1 base, and 14 bases lay in between. The germline CDR1 and CDR2 sequences are SGHKS and YYEKEE (reference sequence). The CDR3 DNA follows: TGTGCCAGCAGCCCTCCGGGGGTATCGAACACTGAAGCTTTCTTT. It encodes CASSPPGVSNTEAFF.

CDR3 protein: CASSFGTGGNYGYTF. The CDR3 coding sequence is TGTGCCAGCAGCTTCGGCACAGGGGGTAACTATGGCTACACCTTC. The chain uses TRBV11-3 and TRBJ1-2; 8 bases map to TRBD1. This CDR3 is 15 amino acids long. V was clipped by 3 bases and J by 1 base; unmatched bases: 4. Looked up from germline, CDR1 is SGHNT and CDR2 is YENEEA.

The rearrangement uses TRBV27 and TRBJ1-3; TRBD1 matches 10 bases. CDR3 length: 13 residues. Germline V CDR1 and CDR2: MNHEY, SMNVEV (reference sequence). Germline trimming cut 6 bases from V and 8 bases from J; bases unmatched to any gene: 4. DNA for the CDR3: TGTGCCAGCAGGCGGGACAGGGGACACACCATATATTTT. Translated: CASRRDRGHTIYF.

The chain combines TRBV4-2 with TRBJ2-1; 9 bases are a match to TRBD2. Germline trimming cut 0 bases from V and 4 bases from J; bases unmatched to any gene: 4. Germline-derived CDR1 and CDR2 are LGHNA and YNFKEQ. The CDR3 consists of 16 residues. CDR3 in amino acids: CASSQDLAGQYNEQFF. CDR3 DNA sequence: TGTGCCAGCAGCCAAGATCTAGCGGGACAATACAATGAGCAGTTCTTC.

The chain links TRBV5-4 to TRBJ2-7; D is undetermined. The CDR3 length is 13 residues. Per germline, CDR1 SGHNT and CDR2 YYREEE (reference sequence). The V end lost 0 bases, the J end lost 3 bases, and 7 bases lay between the germline ends. CDR3 nucleotides: TGTGCCAGCAGCTTGGAGGCCGTCTACGAGCAGTACTTC. Protein product: CASSLEAVYEQYF.

This clone was recorded only once. The chain carries TRBV5-8 and TRBJ2-3; D is undetermined. The CDR3 is made up of 14 amino acids. Looked up from germline, CDR1 is SGHTS and CDR2 is YDEGEE. V was trimmed by 2 bases and J by 2 bases, leaving 9 bases between them. The chain's CDR3 is CASSFRLPTDTQYF. The CDR3 DNA reads as TGTGCCAGCAGCTTCAGACTCCCCACAGATACGCAGTATTTT.

The V and J genes are TRBV7-8 and TRBJ2-1; 9 bases fit TRBD2. This CDR3 comprises 13 residues. V was clipped by 7 bases and J by 8 bases; unmatched bases: 6. Germline lookup yields CDR1 SGHVS and CDR2 FQNEAQ. The CDR3 DNA is TGTGCCAGCACCAATAGCGGGGGCGATGAGCAGTTCTTC. The encoded protein is CASTNSGGDEQFF.

The gene calls are TRBV6-5 and TRBJ2-2; D perhaps matches TRBD2 (6 bases). Trimming took off 0 bases at V and 2 bases at J, with 10 bases between the two ends. CDR1 and CDR2 from the germline V gene are MNHEY and SVGAGI. The CDR3 spans 16 residues. CDR3: CASSYSGGLNTGELFF. The CDR3 coding sequence is TGTGCCAGCAGTTACTCTGGGGGGTTAAACACCGGGGAGCTGTTTTTT.

The chain is built from TRBV24-1 and TRBJ2-7; D is undetermined. Germline values: CDR1 KGHDR, CDR2 SFDVKD. Deletions cut 2 bases from V and 4 bases from J, with 2 bases between. The CDR3 contains 11 residues. This chain's CDR3 is CATSDSYEQYF. In nucleotides, the CDR3 is TGTGCCACCAGTGATTCATACGAGCAGTACTTC.

The chain couples TRBV7-3 to TRBJ1-5; D might be TRBD1 (5 bases). Germline V gene lookup returns CDR1 SGHTA and CDR2 FQGTGA. V lost 5 bases and J lost 7, with 12 bases in between. The CDR3 runs to 13 residues. CDR3 residues: CASSLGPEQPQHF. The CDR3 nucleotides are TGTGCCAGCAGCCTGGGACCGGAGCAGCCCCAGCATTTT.

This clone was seen a few times. The same CDR3 arises from other DNA sequences in this sample as well. The chain recombines TRBV5-4 with TRBJ2-1; D remains unclear. Germline CDR1 SGHNT, CDR2 YYREEE (reference sequence). This CDR3 spans 13 amino acids. V dropped 0 bases and J dropped 3 bases, with 4 bases sitting between them. The CDR3 DNA is TGTGCCAGCAGCTTGGCGCTCTACAATGAGCAGTTCTTC. It is translated as CASSLALYNEQFF.

V gene TRBV6-5 combines with J gene TRBJ2-7; 7 bases align to TRBD2. This CDR3 is 12 amino acids long. CDR1 and CDR2 from the germline V gene are MNHEY and SVGAGI. Here the CDR3 reads CSLGGVLYEQYF. The CDR3 bases are TGTAGCCTGGGAGGGGTCCTCTACGAGCAGTACTTC.